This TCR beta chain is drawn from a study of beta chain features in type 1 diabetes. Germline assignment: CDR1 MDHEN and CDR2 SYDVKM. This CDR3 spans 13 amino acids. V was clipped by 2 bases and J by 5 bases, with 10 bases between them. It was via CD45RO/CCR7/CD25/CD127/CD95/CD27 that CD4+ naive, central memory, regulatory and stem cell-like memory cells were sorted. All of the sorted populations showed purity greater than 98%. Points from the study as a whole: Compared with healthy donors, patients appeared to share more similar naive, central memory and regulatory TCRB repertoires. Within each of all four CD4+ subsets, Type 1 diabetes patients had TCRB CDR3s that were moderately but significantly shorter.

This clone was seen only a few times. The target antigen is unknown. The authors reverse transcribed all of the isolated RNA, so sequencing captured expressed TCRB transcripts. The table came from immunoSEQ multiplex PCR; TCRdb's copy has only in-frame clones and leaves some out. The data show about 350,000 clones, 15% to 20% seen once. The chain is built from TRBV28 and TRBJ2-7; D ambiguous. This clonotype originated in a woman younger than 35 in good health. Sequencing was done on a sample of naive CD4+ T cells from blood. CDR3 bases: TGTGCCAGCAGTTTAGGGCCTCCCGACGAGCAGTACTTC. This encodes CASSLGPPDEQYF.